This T cell receptor (beta chain) was found in a study of blood T cell repertoires in COVID-19. Turning to the study itself: Samples representing acute and convalescent COVID-19 were sourced from the United States, Italy and Spain. T cells, B-cell-depleted T cells, or PBMCs supplied cDNA or gDNA.

In the study's own analysis: Amplification of reference gene primers provided the estimated nucleated cell counts. Produced via immunoSEQ multiplex PCR; TCRdb's table is partial and in-frame only. V, J and clone size reflect that table, while D and trimming were determined from the DNA. Of about 59,000 clones in the sample, roughly 80% were seen once. Germline V gene lookup returns CDR1 SEHNR and CDR2 FQNEAQ (reference sequence). V dropped 1 base and J dropped 3 bases, with 9 bases sitting between them. The CDR3 has 14 amino acids. The chain is built from TRBV7-9 and TRBJ2-5; D is perhaps TRBD2 (5 bases). The receptor was isolated from a human donor in a cohort sampled during active COVID-19. Sequencing input: peripheral blood. CDR3 sequence (DNA): TGTGCCAGCAGCTTAGGGAGAGGGAAAGAGACCCAGTACTTC. It is translated as CASSLGRGKETQYF.